This TCR beta chain was recorded in a study of blood T cell repertoires in COVID-19. The germline gives CDR1 MNHNS, CDR2 SASEGT. After removal of 1 base from V and 7 bases from J, the junction contained 3 bases not matched to a gene. CDR3 length equals 13 residues. Sequencing was performed with immunoSEQ multiplex PCR; in TCRdb, only in-frame clones are kept and a portion is missing. This table holds 100,000 to 120,000 clones, roughly 80% found once. The specimen sequenced was peripheral blood. The chain joins TRBV6-1 to TRBJ1-2, with 7 positions matching TRBD1. This sequence originates from a man between 50 and 59 years old with acute or convalescent COVID-19. The CDR3 nucleotides read TGTGCCAGCAGTGAAGGACAGGGAGTTGGCTACACCTTC. Its protein is CASSEGQGVGYTF.